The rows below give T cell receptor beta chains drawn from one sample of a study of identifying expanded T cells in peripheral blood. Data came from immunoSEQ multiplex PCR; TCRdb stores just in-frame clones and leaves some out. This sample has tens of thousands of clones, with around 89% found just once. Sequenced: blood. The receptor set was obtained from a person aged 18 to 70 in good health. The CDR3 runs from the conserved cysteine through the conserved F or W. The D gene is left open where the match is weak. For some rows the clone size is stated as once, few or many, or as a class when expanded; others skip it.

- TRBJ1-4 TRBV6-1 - CASRHRGTNEKLFF TGTGCCAGCAGGCACAGAGGGACTAATGAAAAACTGTTTTTT
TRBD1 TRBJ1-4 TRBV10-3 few CAIGGQKGEKLFF TGTGCCATCGGGGGACAGAAAGGGGAAAAACTGTTTTTT
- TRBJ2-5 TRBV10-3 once CAITPDPRVTQYF TGTGCCATCACCCCGGACCCACGGGTGACCCAGTACTTC
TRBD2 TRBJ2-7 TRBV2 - CASREVASGTYEQYF TGTGCCAGCAGGGAGGTGGCTAGCGGGACCTACGAGCAGTACTTC
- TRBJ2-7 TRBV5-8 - CASSWTGTSSSYEQYF TGTGCCAGCAGCTGGACCGGGACCTCTTCTTCCTACGAGCAGTACTTC
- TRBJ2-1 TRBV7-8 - CASSLDHHSNEQFF TGTGCCAGCAGCTTAGATCACCATAGCAATGAGCAGTTCTTC
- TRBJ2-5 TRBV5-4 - CASSRKGVETQYF TGTGCCAGCAGCCGGAAGGGGGTAGAGACCCAGTACTTC
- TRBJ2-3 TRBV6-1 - CASSEAAIEGDTQYF TGTGCCAGCAGTGAAGCGGCCATAGAGGGAGATACGCAGTATTTT
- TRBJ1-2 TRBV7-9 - CASSWGGETYGYTF TGTGCCAGCAGCTGGGGGGGAGAGACCTATGGCTACACCTTC
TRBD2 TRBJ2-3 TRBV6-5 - CASSRLAGGTDTQYF TGTGCCAGCAGCCGCCTAGCGGGGGGCACAGATACGCAGTATTTT
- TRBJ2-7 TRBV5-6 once CASSFRAYEQYF TGTGCCAGCAGCTTTCGCGCCTACGAGCAGTACTTC
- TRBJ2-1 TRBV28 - CASSSWRANEQFF TGTGCCAGCAGTTCCTGGCGGGCCAATGAGCAGTTCTTC
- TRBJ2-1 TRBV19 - CASSIRGDEREQFF TGTGCCAGTAGTATTCGGGGAGACGAAAGGGAGCAGTTCTTC
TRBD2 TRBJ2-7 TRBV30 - CAWSVRGGGYEQYF TGTGCCTGGAGTGTTCGGGGGGGCGGTTACGAGCAGTACTTC
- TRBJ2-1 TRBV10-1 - CASSESTPEVSNEQFF TGCGCCAGCAGTGAGTCAACACCGGAGGTTTCCAATGAGCAGTTCTTC
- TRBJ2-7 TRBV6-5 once CASSYTGTSTYEQYF TGTGCCAGCAGTTATACCGGGACATCGACCTACGAGCAGTACTTC
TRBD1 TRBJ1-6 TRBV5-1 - CASSLTGTGNSPLHF TGCGCCAGCAGCTTGACCGGGACAGGGAATTCACCCCTCCACTTT
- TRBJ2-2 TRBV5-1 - CASSLDDLGNTGELFF TGCGCCAGCAGCTTGGACGATTTGGGGAACACCGGGGAGCTGTTTTTT
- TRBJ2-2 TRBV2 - CASSSQGNTGELFF TGTGCCAGCAGTTCTCAGGGGAACACCGGGGAGCTGTTTTTT
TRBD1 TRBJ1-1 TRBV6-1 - CASSEPRLNTRDRALNTEAFF TGTGCCAGCAGTGAACCTCGCCTCAACACCCGGGACAGGGCGCTGAACACTGAAGCTTTCTTT
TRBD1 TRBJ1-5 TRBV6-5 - CASSWTGSNQPQHF TGTGCCAGCAGTTGGACAGGGTCCAATCAGCCCCAGCATTTT
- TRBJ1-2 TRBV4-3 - CASSSRWRAGVTDYGYTF TGCGCCAGCAGCTCAAGATGGCGGGCAGGCGTGACTGACTATGGCTACACCTTC
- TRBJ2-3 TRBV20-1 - CSGASRDTQYF TGCAGTGGCGCGAGCCGCGATACGCAGTATTTT
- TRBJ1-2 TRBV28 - CASSAGANYGYTF TGTGCCAGCAGTGCGGGAGCTAACTATGGCTACACCTTC
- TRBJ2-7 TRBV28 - CASRTIEGQRQYEQYF TGTGCCAGCAGGACTATAGAGGGACAACGACAATACGAGCAGTACTTC
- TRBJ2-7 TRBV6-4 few CASRNNYEQYF TGTGCCAGCAGAAACAACTACGAGCAGTACTTC
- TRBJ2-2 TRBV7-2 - CASSLESRTGELFF TGTGCCAGCAGCTTAGAGTCCAGGACCGGGGAGCTGTTTTTT
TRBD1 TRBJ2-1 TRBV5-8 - CASSFGQGAYNEQFF TGTGCCAGCAGCTTCGGACAGGGGGCCTACAATGAGCAGTTCTTC
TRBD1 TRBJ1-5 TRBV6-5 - CASSTDRGNQPQHF TGTGCCAGCAGCACCGACAGGGGAAATCAGCCCCAGCATTTT
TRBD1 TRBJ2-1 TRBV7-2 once CASSRTRDRGYNEQFF TGTGCCAGCAGCCGAACCCGGGACAGGGGGTACAATGAGCAGTTCTTC
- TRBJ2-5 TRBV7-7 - CASRKKGEETQYF TGTGCCAGCAGGAAAAAAGGGGAAGAGACCCAGTACTTC
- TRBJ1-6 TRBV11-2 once CASSLATASPLHF TGTGCCAGCAGCTTAGCCACAGCTTCACCCCTCCACTTT
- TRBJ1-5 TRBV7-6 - CASSSDRYQPQHF TGTGCCAGCAGCTCAGACAGGTATCAGCCCCAGCATTTT
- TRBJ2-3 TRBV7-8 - CASSLRVLHTDTQYF TGTGCCAGCAGCTTACGCGTTCTTCACACAGATACGCAGTATTTT
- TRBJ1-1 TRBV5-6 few CASSFDRNTEAFF TGTGCCAGCAGCTTTGACAGGAACACTGAAGCTTTCTTT
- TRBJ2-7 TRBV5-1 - CASSLDRYEQYF TGCGCCAGCAGCTTGGACAGGTACGAGCAGTACTTC
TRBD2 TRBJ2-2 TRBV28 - CASTETAGAGTGELFF TGTGCCAGCACCGAAACCGCGGGAGCGGGCACCGGGGAGCTGTTTTTT
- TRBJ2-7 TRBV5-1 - CASSLVSDEQYF TGCGCCAGCAGCTTGGTGTCGGACGAGCAGTACTTC
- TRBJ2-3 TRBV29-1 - CSVEEGLADTQYF TGCAGCGTTGAAGAGGGACTTGCAGATACGCAGTATTTT
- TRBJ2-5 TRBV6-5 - CASSSGQGTQYF TGTGCCAGCAGTTCAGGGCAAGGGACCCAGTACTTC
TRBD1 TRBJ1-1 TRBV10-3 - CAIRDRGEAFF TGTGCCATCAGAGACAGGGGTGAAGCTTTCTTC